These 2 T cell receptor beta chains share one sample of origin, sequenced in a study of blood T cell repertoires in COVID-19. TCRdb's copy holds only in-frame clones and misses some; the assay was immunoSEQ multiplex PCR. Of over 200,000 clones in the sample, over 75% are singletons; the top ten hold over 2%. Sequencing input: peripheral blood. The receptors shown here come from a woman aged 45-65 years with acute or convalescent COVID-19.

The V and J genes are TRBV10-3 and TRBJ2-7; TRBD1 agrees at 8 bases. This CDR3 is built from 11 residues. Germline values: CDR1 ENHRY, CDR2 SYGVKD. The junction had 2 bases not matched to a gene; V was cut back by 2 bases and J by 11 bases. The CDR3 here is CAISEDRGEYF. The CDR3 DNA follows: TGTGCCATCAGTGAGGACAGGGGCGAGTACTTC.

V gene TRBV28 combines with J gene TRBJ2-7, with TRBD1 matching 7 bases. Germline CDR1 is MDHEN and CDR2 is SYDVKM. After removal of 6 bases from V and 2 bases from J, the junction contained 10 bases not matched to a gene. The CDR3 loop spans 15 amino acids. This chain's CDR3 is CASRGTGTVTYEQYF. CDR3 bases: TGTGCCAGCAGGGGGACCGGGACAGTGACCTACGAGCAGTACTTC.